Below, one TCR beta chain is given with its context. The antigen remains unidentified. This entry comes from a study of T cell responses to AZD1222 COVID-19 vaccine. In the study overall: Second-dose recipients at about 4 or about 12 weeks were treated as one pooled group. Points from the study as a whole: Nearly half of spike-specific TCRs reportedly go after variant regions that carry no mutations.

The CDR3 spans 15 residues. Looked up from germline, CDR1 is SGDLS and CDR2 is YYNGEE. Trimming removed 2 bases from V and 0 bases from J, with 9 bases in between. The method was immunoSEQ multiplex PCR; TCRdb's version includes in-frame clones alone and lacks a portion of them. The table includes approximately 100,000 clones, 85% to 90% detected once. The source of this sequence is an adult in good health. This specimen was peripheral blood, taken on day 0 of AZD1222 vaccination. The chain combines TRBV9 with TRBJ1-5, with no clear D. In nucleotides, the CDR3 is TGTGCCAGCAGCGTGTCAGGATCTAGCAATCAGCCCCAGCATTTT. It specifies CASSVSGSSNQPQHF.